The present TCR beta chain was sequenced within a study of blood T cell repertoires in COVID-19. Study-level background: Sites in the United States, Italy and Spain provided acute and convalescent COVID-19 samples. The cDNA or gDNA used as material had been derived from T cells, B-cell-depleted T cells, or PBMCs.

In the authors' workflow: From reference gene primer amplification, estimates of nucleated cell counts were derived. Libraries were prepared by immunoSEQ multiplex PCR; TCRdb keeps only in-frame clonotypes and omits some of them. V, J and clone size are taken as reported in that table, and D and trimming were inferred from the DNA itself. The sample has under 110,000 clones, roughly 92% seen once; the top ten hold over 5.5%. In this sample, this clone turned up once. The V and J ends lost 4 bases and 12 bases respectively, with 26 bases between them. The CDR3 has 16 amino acids. Germline V gene sequence: CDR1 SGHNT, CDR2 YYREEE (reference sequence).

V is TRBV5-4 and J is TRBJ2-1; perhaps TRBD1 as D (6 bases). This clonotype originated in a man aged 45-65 years with active COVID-19. The specimen sequenced was peripheral blood. This CDR3 is CASSLSPRDTFRGQFF. The CDR3 DNA follows: TGTGCCAGCAGCCTATCTCCCCGGGACACCTTCCGGGGGCAGTTCTTC. Variable domain in full (rest from reference TRBV5-4 and TRBJ2-1): ETGVTQSPTHLIKTRGQQVTLRCSSQSGHNTVSWYQQALGQGPQFIFQYYREEENGRGNFPPRFSGLQFPNYSSELNVNALELDDSALYLCASSLSPRDTFRGQFFGPGTRLTVL.